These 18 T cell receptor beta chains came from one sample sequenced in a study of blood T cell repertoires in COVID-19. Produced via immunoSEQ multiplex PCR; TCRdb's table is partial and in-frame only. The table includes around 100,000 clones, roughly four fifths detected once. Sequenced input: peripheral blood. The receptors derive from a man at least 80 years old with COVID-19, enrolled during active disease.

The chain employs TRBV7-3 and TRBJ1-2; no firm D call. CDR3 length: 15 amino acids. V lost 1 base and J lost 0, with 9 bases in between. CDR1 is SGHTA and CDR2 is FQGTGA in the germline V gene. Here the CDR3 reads CASSLRSGANYGYTF. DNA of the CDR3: TGTGCCAGCAGCTTAAGGTCGGGAGCTAACTATGGCTACACCTTC.

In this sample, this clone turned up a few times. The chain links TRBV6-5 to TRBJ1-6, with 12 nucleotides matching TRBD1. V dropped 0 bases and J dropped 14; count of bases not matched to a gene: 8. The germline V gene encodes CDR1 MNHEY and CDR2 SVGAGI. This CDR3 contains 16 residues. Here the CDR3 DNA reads TGTGCCAGCAGTTACTCCCGGGACAGGGGGCTTTCGGCCCTCCACTTT. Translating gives CASSYSRDRGLSALHF.

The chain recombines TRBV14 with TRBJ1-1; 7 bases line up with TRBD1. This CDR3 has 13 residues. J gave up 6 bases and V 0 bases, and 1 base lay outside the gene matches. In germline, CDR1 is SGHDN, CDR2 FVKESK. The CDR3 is CASSQDRGAEAFF. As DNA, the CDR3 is TGTGCCAGCAGCCAAGACAGGGGGGCTGAAGCTTTCTTT.

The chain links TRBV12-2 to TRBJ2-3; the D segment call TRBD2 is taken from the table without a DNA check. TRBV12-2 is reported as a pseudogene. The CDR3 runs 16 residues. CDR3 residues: CASRLTASGGTDTQYF. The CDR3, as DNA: TGTGCAAGTCGCTTAACGGCTAGCGGGGGCACAGATACGCAGTATTTT.

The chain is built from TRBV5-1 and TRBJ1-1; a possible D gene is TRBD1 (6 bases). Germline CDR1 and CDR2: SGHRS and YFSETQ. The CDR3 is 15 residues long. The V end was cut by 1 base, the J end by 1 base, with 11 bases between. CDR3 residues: CASSLWGGPNTEAFF. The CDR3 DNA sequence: TGCGCCAGCAGCTTGTGGGGGGGGCCGAACACTGAAGCTTTCTTT.

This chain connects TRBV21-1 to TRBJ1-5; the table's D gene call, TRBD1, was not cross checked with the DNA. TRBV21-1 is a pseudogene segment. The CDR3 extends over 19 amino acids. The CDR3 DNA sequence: TGTGCCAGCCCCCCCCACAGGGGGCGCGATGAATATAGCAATCAGCCCCAGCATTTT. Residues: CASPPHRGRDEYSNQPQHF.

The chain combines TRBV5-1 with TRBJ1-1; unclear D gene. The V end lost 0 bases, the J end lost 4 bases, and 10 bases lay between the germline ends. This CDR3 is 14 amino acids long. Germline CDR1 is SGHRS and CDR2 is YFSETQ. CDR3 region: CASSLVGRGTEAFF. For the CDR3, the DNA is TGCGCCAGCAGCTTGGTCGGCCGGGGCACTGAAGCTTTCTTT.

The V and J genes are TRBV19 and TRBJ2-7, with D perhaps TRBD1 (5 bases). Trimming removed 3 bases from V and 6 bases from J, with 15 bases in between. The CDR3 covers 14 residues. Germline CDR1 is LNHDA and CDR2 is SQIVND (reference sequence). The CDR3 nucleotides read TGTGCCAGTAGTATCCGACCGCAGGGATTCGAGCAGTACTTC. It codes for CASSIRPQGFEQYF.

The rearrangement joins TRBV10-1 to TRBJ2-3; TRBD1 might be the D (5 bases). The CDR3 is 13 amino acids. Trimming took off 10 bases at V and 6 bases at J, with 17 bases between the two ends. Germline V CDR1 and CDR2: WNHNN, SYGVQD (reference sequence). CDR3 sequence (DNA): TGCGCCACCCAGGGCTGGGTGGGGGATACGCAGTATTTT. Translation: CATQGWVGDTQYF.

CDR3 amino acids: CASSSGGNTGELFF. For the CDR3, the DNA is TGTGCCAGCAGCTCCGGGGGGAACACCGGGGAGCTGTTTTTT. The rearrangement joins TRBV6-6 to TRBJ2-2; D may be TRBD2 (6 bases). The V end was cut by 6 bases, the J end by 1 base, with 9 bases between. The germline gives CDR1 MNHNY, CDR2 SVGAGI (reference sequence). This CDR3 region has 14 residues.

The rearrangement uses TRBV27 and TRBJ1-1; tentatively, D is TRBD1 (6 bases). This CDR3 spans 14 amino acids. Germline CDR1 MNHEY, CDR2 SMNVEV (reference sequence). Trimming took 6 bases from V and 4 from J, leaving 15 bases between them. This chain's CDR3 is CASSRAGAVTEAFF. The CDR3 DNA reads TGTGCCAGCAGCCGAGCGGGGGCAGTCACTGAAGCTTTCTTT.

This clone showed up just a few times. The CDR3 nucleotides are TGTGCCAGCAGAGGGACAGGGGCTAATCAGCCCCAGCATTTT. Translation gives CASRGTGANQPQHF. The V gene is TRBV6-6, the J gene TRBJ1-5, with 10 bases matching TRBD1. The V gene end was trimmed by 6 bases and the J gene end by 4 bases; junction bases not matched to a gene: 3. The CDR3 extends over 14 amino acids. CDR1 is MNHNY and CDR2 is SVGAGI in the germline V gene (reference sequence).

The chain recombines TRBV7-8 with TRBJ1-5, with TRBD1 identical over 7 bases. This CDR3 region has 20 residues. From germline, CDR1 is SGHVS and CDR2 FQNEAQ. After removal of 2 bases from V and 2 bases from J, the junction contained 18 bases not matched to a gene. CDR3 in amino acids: CASSLRPDRSGITGNQPQHF. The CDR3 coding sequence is TGTGCCAGCAGCTTAAGACCGGACAGGTCGGGGATAACTGGCAATCAGCCCCAGCATTTT. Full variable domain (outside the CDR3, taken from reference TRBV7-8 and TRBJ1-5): GAGVSQSPRYKVAKRGQDVALRCDPISGHVSLFWYQQALGQGPEFLTYFQNEAQLDKSGLPSDRFFAERPEGSVSTLKIQRTQQEDSAVYLCASSLRPDRSGITGNQPQHFGDGTRLSIL.

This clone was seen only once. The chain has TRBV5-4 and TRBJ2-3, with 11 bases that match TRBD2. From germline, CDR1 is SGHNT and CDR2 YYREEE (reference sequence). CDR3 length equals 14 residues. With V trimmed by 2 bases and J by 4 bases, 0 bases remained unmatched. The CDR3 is CASSLLAGADTQYF. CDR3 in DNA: TGTGCCAGCAGCTTACTAGCGGGAGCAGATACGCAGTATTTT.

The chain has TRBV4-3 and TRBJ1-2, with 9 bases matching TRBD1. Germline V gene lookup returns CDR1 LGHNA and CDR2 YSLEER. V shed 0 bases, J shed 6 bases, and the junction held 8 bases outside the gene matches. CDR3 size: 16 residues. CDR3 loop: CASSQDGTGWGDGYTF. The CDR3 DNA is TGCGCCAGCAGCCAAGATGGGACAGGGTGGGGCGATGGCTACACCTTC.

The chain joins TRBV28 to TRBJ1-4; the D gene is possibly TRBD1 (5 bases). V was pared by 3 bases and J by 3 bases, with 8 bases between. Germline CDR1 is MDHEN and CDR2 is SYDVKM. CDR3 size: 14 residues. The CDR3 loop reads CASSFGGANEKLFF. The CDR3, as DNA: TGTGCCAGCAGTTTCGGGGGAGCTAATGAAAAACTGTTTTTT.

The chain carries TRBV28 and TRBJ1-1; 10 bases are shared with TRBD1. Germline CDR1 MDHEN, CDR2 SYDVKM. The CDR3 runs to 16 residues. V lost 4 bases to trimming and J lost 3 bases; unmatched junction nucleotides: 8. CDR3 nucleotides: TGTGCCAGCAGTTCCAGAACCGGGACAGGGGACACTGAAGCTTTCTTT. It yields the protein CASSSRTGTGDTEAFF. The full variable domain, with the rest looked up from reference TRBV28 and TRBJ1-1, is DVKVTQSSRYLVKRTGEKVFLECVQDMDHENMFWYRQDPGLGLRLIYFSYDVKMKEKGDIPEGYSVSREKKERFSLILESASTNQTSMYLCASSSRTGTGDTEAFFGQGTRLTVV.

The CDR3 DNA sequence: TGCGCCAGCAGCTTAGGGCAGGGAATTTCTTTCGAGCAGTACTTC. It encodes CASSLGQGISFEQYF. V gene TRBV5-1 combines with J gene TRBJ2-7, with a possible D match to TRBD1 (5 bases). V shed 2 bases and J shed 6 bases, with 18 bases lying between them. Germline CDR1 reads SGHRS; CDR2 reads YFSETQ. The CDR3 covers 15 residues. Full variable domain (outside the CDR3, taken from reference TRBV5-1 and TRBJ2-7): KAGVTQTPRYLIKTRGQQVTLSCSPISGHRSVSWYQQTPGQGLQFLFEYFSETQRNKGNFPGRFSGRQFSNSRSEMNVSTLELGDSALYLCASSLGQGISFEQYFGPGTRLTVT.